Presented here are 17 T cell receptor beta chains from one specimen sequenced in a study of radiotherapy plus CTLA-4 blockade in lung cancer. Using immunoSEQ multiplex PCR, the repertoire was profiled, and TCRdb retains in-frame clones only, with some absent. This sample has 45,000 or so clones, with 60% to 80% found just once. Sequencing used peripheral blood, obtained from a patient treated with radiotherapy plus ipilimumab. The receptors originated from a human donor with non-small cell lung cancer who had stable disease on radiotherapy plus ipilimumab.

The rearrangement uses TRBV5-6 and TRBJ1-6; the D gene is possibly TRBD1 (5 bases). The CDR3 runs to 14 residues. Per the germline V gene, CDR1 is SGHDT and CDR2 is YYEEEE. V lost 4 bases and J 9 bases, leaving 14 bases between the germline ends. The CDR3 spells CASSRGRGGSPLHF. The CDR3 coding sequence is TGTGCCAGCAGCCGGGGACGGGGCGGTTCACCCCTCCACTTT. The full variable domain, in which reference TRBV5-6 and TRBJ1-6 provide the parts outside the CDR3, is DAGVTQSPTHLIKTRGQQVTLRCSPKSGHDTVSWYQQALGQGPQFIFQYYEEEERQRGNFPDRFSGHQFPNYSSELNVNALLLGDSALYLCASSRGRGGSPLHFGNGTRLTVT.

This chain's CDR3 is CASSSPIWSYGYTF. CDR3 in DNA: TGTGCCAGCAGCTCGCCCATATGGAGCTATGGCTACACCTTC. The genes are TRBV7-2 and TRBJ1-2, with D uncertain. Trimming cost V 4 bases and J 4 bases, with 13 bases left between them. This CDR3 has 14 amino acids. CDR1 is SGHTA and CDR2 is FQGNSA in the germline V gene.

The chain links TRBV7-6 to TRBJ1-3; 10 nucleotides align to TRBD1. With V trimmed by 5 bases and J by 2 bases, 6 bases remained unmatched. CDR1 is SGHVS, CDR2 FNYEAQ, per germline. This CDR3 contains 16 residues. The CDR3 nucleotides are TGTGCCAGCAGCATTGGGACAGGGGTCACTGGAAACACCATATATTTT. Protein sequence: CASSIGTGVTGNTIYF. Based on the CDR3 plus reference TRBV7-6 and TRBJ1-3, the full variable domain is GAGVSQSPRYKVTKRGQDVALRCDPISGHVSLYWYRQALGQGPEFLTYFNYEAQQDKSGLPNDRFSAERPEGSISTLTIQRTEQRDSAMYRCASSIGTGVTGNTIYFGEGSWLTVV.

Comments on this clone: The sample holds other DNA sequences that translate to the same CDR3. V is TRBV9 and J is TRBJ1-4; D call uncertain. This CDR3 spans 15 amino acids. Germline V gene data show CDR1 as SGDLS and CDR2 as YYNGEE. V lost 3 bases, J lost 8 bases, and 17 bases lay in between. The CDR3 here is CASSGASGLREKLFF. In DNA form, the CDR3 reads TGTGCCAGCAGCGGAGCCAGCGGGCTAAGGGAAAAACTGTTTTTT.

Details on this clone: At one end the junction does not follow the germline gene, possibly because of a read error. The chain carries TRBV9 and TRBJ1-1, with TRBD1 as a possible D gene (6 bases). This CDR3 has 13 residues. Per germline, CDR1 SGDLS and CDR2 YYNGEE. The DNA of the CDR3 is TGTGCCGGCAGCACCTTCAAACAGGGAAGAACTTTCTTT. Protein product: CAGSTFKQGRTFF.

The CDR3 DNA sequence: TGTGCCAGCAGTGACCCCGGACAGGGTCGTGAAAAACTGTTTTTT. This translates into CASSDPGQGREKLFF. V usage is TRBV6-1 and J usage is TRBJ1-4, with 8 positions matching TRBD1. Germline V CDR1 and CDR2: MNHNS, SASEGT. The length of the CDR3 is 15 residues. After removal of 3 bases from V and 7 bases from J, the junction contained 7 bases not matched to a gene.

The chain couples TRBV7-2 to TRBJ2-1; D remains ambiguous. Germline V lookup: CDR1 SGHTA, CDR2 FQGNSA. This CDR3 comprises 12 residues. The V end lost 2 bases, the J end lost 8 bases, and 7 bases lay between the germline ends. In nucleotides, the CDR3 is TGTGCCAGCAGCTTAATGTGGTATGAGCAGTTCTTC. Protein: CASSLMWYEQFF.

This chain links TRBV14 with TRBJ2-2, with D uncertain. V gave up 1 base and J gave up 2 bases, with 11 bases separating them. Germline loops: CDR1 SGHDN, CDR2 FVKESK. The CDR3 has 16 amino acids. Here the CDR3 reads CASSQGWAVNTGELFF. The CDR3 DNA is TGTGCCAGCAGCCAAGGATGGGCAGTTAACACCGGGGAGCTGTTTTTT.

This clone is a singleton in its sample. The V call is TRBV11-2, the J call TRBJ2-1; the D gene is possibly TRBD2 (5 bases). This CDR3 comprises 13 residues. The germline V gene has CDR1 SGHAT and CDR2 FQNNGV. Trimming stripped 3 bases from V and 6 bases from J, with 9 bases between. The CDR3 DNA sequence: TGTGCCAGCAGCTTGAGGGAGTCCAATGAGCAGTTCTTC. This gives the protein CASSLRESNEQFF.

This clone was found a few times. V and J are TRBV11-2 and TRBJ2-5; TRBD2 matches at 7 bases. The CDR3 totals 13 residues. The junction had 3 bases not matched to a gene; V was cut back by 3 bases and J by 5 bases. In germline, CDR1 is SGHAT, CDR2 FQNNGV. The CDR3 spells CASSLGSGETQYF. In DNA, the CDR3 is TGTGCCAGCAGCTTGGGTAGCGGGGAGACCCAGTACTTC.

V and J are TRBV5-1 and TRBJ2-7; 8 bases agree with TRBD2. V lost 4 bases to trimming and J lost 0 bases; unmatched junction nucleotides: 9. CDR1 is SGHRS, CDR2 YFSETQ, per germline. CDR3 length equals 16 residues. The DNA of the CDR3 is TGCGCCAGCAGCCCCCGGGGACTAGGGAGCTCCTACGAGCAGTACTTC. Its translation: CASSPRGLGSSYEQYF.

This clone appeared a few times. The V gene is TRBV4-1, the J gene TRBJ2-7; perhaps TRBD1 as D (5 bases). Germline V gene sequence: CDR1 MGHRA, CDR2 YSYEKL. V was cut by 0 bases and J by 5 bases, with 8 bases left in between. This CDR3 comprises 13 residues. CDR3 DNA: TGCGCCAGCAGCCAAGATCCAGGGAACGAGCAGTACTTC. The encoded protein is CASSQDPGNEQYF.

The chain couples TRBV9 to TRBJ2-7, with 9 bases fitting TRBD1. This CDR3 comprises 17 residues. The germline CDR1 and CDR2 sequences are SGDLS and YYNGEE. The V and J ends lost 3 bases and 6 bases, in that order; junction bases with no gene match: 16. CDR3 residues: CASSAYFRDRVCSEQYV. The CDR3 region has the DNA TGTGCCAGCAGCGCTTATTTCCGGGACAGGGTTTGCTCCGAGCAGTACGTC.

CDR3 residues: CASSQNPWDGYTEKLFF. The CDR3 bases are TGCGCCAGCAGCCAAAACCCATGGGACGGATACACTGAAAAACTGTTTTTT. V usage is TRBV4-3 and J usage is TRBJ1-4, with D possibly being TRBD1 (5 bases). The CDR3 consists of 17 residues. Germline assignment: CDR1 LGHNA and CDR2 YSLEER. The V gene lost 2 bases and the J gene lost 7 bases, with 20 bases spanning the gap.

V and J are TRBV5-1 and TRBJ1-3; no clear D. Germline V gene sequence: CDR1 SGHRS, CDR2 YFSETQ. This CDR3 is built from 14 residues. Trimming removed 5 bases at V and 0 bases at J, with 9 bases between. This CDR3 reads CASREASSGNTIYF. The CDR3 bases are TGCGCCAGCAGAGAGGCGAGCTCTGGAAACACCATATATTTT.

This chain uses TRBV14 with TRBJ1-1; TRBD1 agrees at 8 bases. V lost 4 bases, J lost 1 base, and 5 bases stayed unmatched. The germline V gene has CDR1 SGHDN and CDR2 FVKESK. This CDR3 region has 15 residues. CDR3 nucleotide sequence: TGTGCCAGCAGCCGCCACCAGGGGGCGAACACTGAAGCTTTCTTT. Amino acids: CASSRHQGANTEAFF.

The genes are TRBV6-1 and TRBJ1-3; possible D gene TRBD1, 6 bases. Germline values: CDR1 MNHNS, CDR2 SASEGT. The CDR3 is made up of 14 amino acids. V was trimmed by 10 bases and J by 7 bases, leaving 20 bases between them. The CDR3 DNA reads TGTGCCACCTTCCGAGGGCCCCAGGGGAACACCATATATTTT. Encoded protein: CATFRGPQGNTIYF.